This note documents a single T cell receptor beta chain sequence. This entry is derived from a study of blood T cell repertoires in COVID-19. J gave up 6 bases and V 4 bases, and 8 bases lay outside the gene matches. Germline values: CDR1 LGHDT, CDR2 YNNKEL (reference sequence). This CDR3 contains 15 residues. As originally analysed: Reference gene primer amplification gave nucleated cell count estimates. Some clones are missing from TCRdb's copy, which holds only in-frame ones; the method was immunoSEQ multiplex PCR. Clone size and the V and J calls come from that table; the DNA yielded D and trimming. Of 360,000 or so clones listed, roughly 90% were seen once; the top ten hold 1.5% to 2%.

This clonotype was sampled from a woman aged 25 to 39 who had recovered from COVID-19. The specimen sequenced was PBMCs or T cells enriched from blood (not recorded which). The V gene is TRBV3-1 (or the pseudogene TRBV3-2), the J gene TRBJ2-4; 8 nucleotides agree with TRBD1. DNA for the CDR3: TGTGCCAGCAGCCGCGGACAGGGTGAGAGAAACATTCAGTACTTC. It encodes CASSRGQGERNIQYF.